One sample yielded the 17 T cell receptor beta chains listed below, sequenced in a study of Ad26.COV2.S vaccination and SARS-CoV-2 variants. Sequencing was performed with immunoSEQ multiplex PCR; in TCRdb, only in-frame clones are kept and a portion is missing. The sample records approximately 420,000 clones, around 89% being singletons. The treatment was: roughly 18 received Ad26.COV2.S at low or high dose, single or two shots; 5 received placebo; per-sample allocation not given. It was on day 63 after the first vaccine or placebo injection that samples were taken. This specimen consisted of peripheral blood, obtained in a trial of Ad26.COV2.S vaccine versus placebo. These receptors were taken from a person between 18 and 59 years old who received the Ad26.COV2.S COVID-19 vaccine or a placebo.

This clone has only a few counts. This chain uses TRBV4-3 with TRBJ2-3; no clear D gene. Per germline, CDR1 LGHNA and CDR2 YSLEER. This CDR3 spans 15 amino acids. V was cut by 0 bases and J by 0 bases, with 7 bases left in between. The CDR3 here is CASSQDDRSTDTQYF. The CDR3 nucleotides read TGCGCCAGCAGCCAAGATGACCGTAGCACAGATACGCAGTATTTT.

The rearrangement joins TRBV7-2 to TRBJ2-1; tentative D call: TRBD2 (5 bases). Germline lookup yields CDR1 SGHTA and CDR2 FQGNSA. The CDR3 has 15 amino acids. The V end lost 1 base, the J end lost 1 base, and 8 bases lay between the germline ends. The CDR3 DNA reads as TGTGCCAGCAGCTTAGTCGGGGTTTCCTACAATGAGCAGTTCTTC. It translates to CASSLVGVSYNEQFF.

The genes are TRBV9 and TRBJ2-3, with a tentative D call TRBD1 (6 bases). Germline V gene sequence: CDR1 SGDLS, CDR2 YYNGEE. The CDR3 has 16 amino acids. V lost 0 bases and J lost 0, with 11 bases in between. In DNA form, the CDR3 reads TGTGCCAGCAGCGTAGGGGGGCCCCCTAGCACAGATACGCAGTATTTT. This codes for CASSVGGPPSTDTQYF.

Only one count was recorded for this clone. This sequence joins TRBV3-1 (or the pseudogene TRBV3-2) and TRBJ2-1; 10 bases agree with TRBD1. Germline CDR1 is LGHDT and CDR2 is YNNKEL (reference sequence). The trim removed 1 base at V and 3 bases at J, leaving 0 bases unmatched. CDR3 length equals 15 residues. For the CDR3, the DNA is TGTGCCAGCAGCCAAGGGACAGGGGGCTACAATGAGCAGTTCTTC. It is translated as CASSQGTGGYNEQFF.

V usage is TRBV30 and J usage is TRBJ1-3, with D perhaps TRBD1 (6 bases). Looked up from germline, CDR1 is GTSNPN and CDR2 is SVGIG (reference sequence). The CDR3 is made up of 15 amino acids. Trimming shortened V by 5 bases and J by 0 bases, and 14 bases separated the two germline ends. The chain's CDR3 is CAWHAGVHSGNTIYF. In DNA, the CDR3 is TGTGCCTGGCACGCAGGGGTTCACTCTGGAAACACCATATATTTT.

The chain joins TRBV27 to TRBJ1-4; D uncertain. The germline V and J ends were trimmed by 6 bases and 1 base, with 15 bases remaining between them. Germline V lookup: CDR1 MNHEY, CDR2 SMNVEV (reference sequence). This CDR3 comprises 16 residues. CDR3 in amino acids: CASRFQSGRTNEKLFF. In nucleotides, the CDR3 is TGTGCCAGCAGATTCCAGTCAGGTCGAACTAATGAAAAACTGTTTTTT.

This rearrangement joins TRBV7-9 to TRBJ2-7; D may be TRBD2 (6 bases). Germline V gene lookup returns CDR1 SEHNR and CDR2 FQNEAQ (reference sequence). Deletions cut 5 bases from V and 0 bases from J, with 14 bases between. The CDR3 is 15 residues long. The CDR3 DNA reads as TGTGCCAGCAGCGCGGGACGGGAGAGCTCCTACGAGCAGTACTTC. The encoded protein is CASSAGRESSYEQYF. The full variable domain, completed using reference TRBV7-9 and TRBJ2-7, is DTGVSQNPRHKITKRGQNVTFRCDPISEHNRLYWYRQTLGQGPEFLTYFQNEAQLEKSRLLSDRFSAERPKGSFSTLEIQRTEQGDSAMYLCASSAGRESSYEQYFGPGTRLTVT.

The chain recombines TRBV19 with TRBJ1-5; 7 bases fit TRBD1. The CDR3 loop spans 15 amino acids. Germline assignment: CDR1 LNHDA and CDR2 SQIVND (reference sequence). J was trimmed by 7 bases and V by 4 bases; bases with no gene match: 10. CDR3 sequence: CASSTYGTAAQPQHF. CDR3 sequence (DNA): TGTGCCAGTAGTACCTATGGGACAGCAGCCCAGCCCCAGCATTTT.

The CDR3 loop reads CASSYLGSTDTQYF. The DNA of the CDR3 is TGTGCCAGCAGTTATCTAGGCAGCACAGATACGCAGTATTTT. The gene calls are TRBV6-2 or TRBV6-3 and TRBJ2-3; D gene uncertain. The length of the CDR3 is 14 residues. Trimming pared 3 bases from V and 0 bases from J, leaving 7 bases between. Germline assignment: CDR1 MNHEY and CDR2 SVGEGT.

This chain uses TRBV7-9 with TRBJ1-2, with 9 bases identical to TRBD1. Germline assignment: CDR1 SEHNR and CDR2 FQNEAQ (reference sequence). Trimming took 4 bases from V and 4 from J; bases not matched to a gene: 1. There are 13 residues in the CDR3. DNA for the CDR3: TGTGCCAGCAGCTCGGGACAGGGCTATGGCTACACCTTC. This encodes CASSSGQGYGYTF. Full variable domain (missing parts from reference TRBV7-9 and TRBJ1-2): DTGVSQNPRHKITKRGQNVTFRCDPISEHNRLYWYRQTLGQGPEFLTYFQNEAQLEKSRLLSDRFSAERPKGSFSTLEIQRTEQGDSAMYLCASSSGQGYGYTFGSGTRLTVV.

This clone occurred once. This chain joins TRBV6-2 or TRBV6-3 and TRBJ1-1; 8 bases line up with TRBD1. The CDR3 loop spans 16 amino acids. V trimming: 5 bases; J trimming: 0 bases; junction bases outside the gene matches: 8. Germline lookup yields CDR1 MNHEY and CDR2 SVGEGT. CDR3 bases: TGTGCCAGCAGTCCGACAGGGGAGACGGTGAACACTGAAGCTTTCTTT. This codes for CASSPTGETVNTEAFF.

This clone came up once. This chain joins TRBV7-3 and TRBJ2-6; D ambiguous. Germline loops: CDR1 SGHTA, CDR2 FQGTGA. The CDR3 contains 13 residues. The ends were cut back, 5 bases at V and 0 bases at J, with 2 bases in the middle. CDR3 in amino acids: CASSHSGANVLTF. The DNA of the CDR3 is TGTGCCAGCAGCCACTCTGGGGCCAACGTCCTGACTTTC.

The CDR3 region is CASSQGGVTLSSYEQYF. The CDR3 DNA is TGTGCCAGCAGCCAGGGGGGGGTGACCCTCTCGAGCTACGAGCAGTACTTC. The chain is built from TRBV13 and TRBJ2-7; either TRBD1 or TRBD2 may supply D (7 bases each). Germline V lookup: CDR1 PRHDT, CDR2 FYEKMQ (reference sequence). Trimming left V 5 bases short and J 3 bases short, with 23 bases between. The CDR3 spans 17 residues.

The V gene is TRBV5-3, the J gene TRBJ2-1, with unresolved D. TRBV5-3 is an ORF; its function is uncertain. Trimming left V 0 bases short and J 9 bases short, with 7 bases between. The CDR3 runs 12 residues. Here the CDR3 reads CARSLDSGEQFF. CDR3 nucleotide sequence: TGTGCCAGAAGCTTGGACTCGGGTGAGCAGTTCTTC.

The rearrangement joins TRBV27 to TRBJ1-2; a weak D match, TRBD1 (6 bases). V gave up 5 bases and J gave up 0 bases, with 16 bases separating them. The CDR3 consists of 16 residues. Germline V gives CDR1 MNHEY, CDR2 SMNVEV (reference sequence). As DNA, the CDR3 is TGTGCCAGCAGTCCCCGGACAGACCTTTCTAACTATGGCTACACCTTC. This sequence encodes CASSPRTDLSNYGYTF.

This chain links TRBV11-2 with TRBJ2-3; 9 bases match TRBD1. V was pared by 3 bases and J by 5 bases, with 9 bases of the junction left unmatched. The CDR3 totals 16 residues. CDR1 and CDR2 from the germline V gene are SGHAT and FQNNGV. This CDR3 is CASSFPGTGRQDTQYF. The CDR3 nucleotides are TGTGCCAGCAGCTTCCCCGGGACAGGGCGTCAAGATACGCAGTATTTT.

This chain joins TRBV2 and TRBJ2-2; 13 bases agree with TRBD2. With 0 bases clipped from V and 1 base from J, the junction kept 5 bases outside the gene matches. Germline CDR1 and CDR2: SNHLY and FYNNEI. This CDR3 is 19 amino acids long. The CDR3 region is CASSEAPGLAGRNTGELFF. In DNA form, the CDR3 reads TGTGCCAGCAGTGAAGCCCCGGGACTAGCGGGGAGGAACACCGGGGAGCTGTTTTTT.